This entry concerns a single TCR beta chain. The data were produced by immunoSEQ multiplex PCR, yet TCRdb's version contains in-frame clones alone and is incomplete. The sample consists of about 10,000 clones, more than 60% of them appearing once. CDR1 is MNHEY, CDR2 SVGAGI, per germline. The CDR3 runs 15 residues. V was cut by 5 bases and J by 4 bases, with 17 bases left in between. This specimen belongs to a study of somatic mutations in cytotoxic T cells in rheumatoid arthritis. Specimen: CD8+ T cells sorted from blood. The clonotype originates from a man aged 45-60 years in good health. This sequence joins TRBV6-5 and TRBJ1-2; D call uncertain. Written as DNA, the CDR3 is TGTGCCAGCAGTCGCCGGAACAGAAAATCCTATGGCTACACCTTC. This codes for CASSRRNRKSYGYTF.